This TCR beta chain was recorded in a study of tumor-infiltrating lymphocytes in primary liver carcinoma. Across the whole study: T1-T3 N0M0 was the stage of the tumors, which were about 4.2 to 11 cm across.

General observations from the study: Paired tumor-adjacent and tumor-blood samples overlapped less than tumor region pairs did.

Bulk tissue was left unsorted, and RNA and DNA were co-extracted from 20-30 mg of it. The CDR3 consists of 14 residues. CDR1 SGHAT and CDR2 FQNNGV come from the germline V gene. Concerning this clonotype itself: Its target is unknown.

A primer in the constant region served to generate TCR beta cDNA from approximately 500 ng of total RNA. Slightly modified ARM-PCR served as the procedure for the TCR beta libraries. These libraries came from three rounds of nested multiplex PCR. A C-beta reverse primer was combined with TRBV1-TRBV30 forward primers in the first two PCR rounds, and each round had about 10 cycles. TCRdb re-derived calls from the multiplex PCR reads in MiXCR, one entry per CDR3 protein. The table lists over 100,000 distinct CDR3 sequences, around two thirds of them singletons. Sequenced sample: tumor-adjacent normal liver tissue. This rearrangement joins TRBV11-2 to TRBJ1-1; D possibly corresponds to TRBD1 (6 bases). The TCR comes from a woman aged 60-75 years with primary liver carcinoma and hepatitis B virus infection. CDR3 loop: CGSSPLTGNTEAFF. CDR3 DNA sequence: TGTGGCAGTAGCCCCTTGACAGGGAACACTGAAGCTTTCTTT.